The 24 T cell receptor beta chains presented below share a single source sample, sequenced in a study of cytomegalovirus exposure and HLA in healthy donors. Primers for the PCR totalled 60 Vbeta and 13 Jbeta. The assay was immunoSEQ multiplex PCR, and TCRdb's table has in-frame clones only and misses some. The sample includes around 140,000 clones, around 82% of them seen just once. The sample taken for sequencing was PBMCs. The receptors originated from a woman aged 18-30 years in good health and CMV-seropositive.

This chain links TRBV6-6 with TRBJ2-7, with 8 bases identical to TRBD1. The CDR3 extends over 15 amino acids. CDR1 is MNHNY, CDR2 SVGAGI, per germline (reference sequence). Trimming removed 2 bases from V and 1 base from J; junction bases left unmatched: 4. The CDR3 DNA is TGTGCCAGCAGTTACGTAGGACAGGGATCCTACGAGCAGTACTTC. Translation: CASSYVGQGSYEQYF.

The chain links TRBV27 to TRBJ2-1; 7 bases are shared with TRBD2. The germline V gene encodes CDR1 MNHEY and CDR2 SMNVEV (reference sequence). J lost 15 bases, V lost 4 bases, and 9 bases had no gene match. This CDR3 comprises 12 residues. The CDR3 nucleotides read TGTGCCAGCAGTTCGGGGAGGGACCTTGGGTTCTTC. Amino acid sequence: CASSSGRDLGFF.

The chain recombines TRBV5-1 with TRBJ2-5; 16 bases are a match to TRBD2. Germline CDR1 and CDR2: SGHRS and YFSETQ. V lost 4 bases and J lost 2; bases outside the gene matches: 11. The CDR3 is 19 residues long. The DNA for the CDR3 is TGCGCCAGCAGCAGGATAATGGGACTAGCGGGGGGGTATCAAGAGACCCAGTACTTC. Translation gives CASSRIMGLAGGYQETQYF.

The rearrangement uses TRBV6-6 and TRBJ1-5; TRBD1 aligns across 9 bases. V shed 1 base, J shed 5 bases, and the junction held 3 bases outside the gene matches. This CDR3 comprises 15 residues. CDR1 is MNHNY, CDR2 SVGAGI, per germline (reference sequence). The CDR3 is CASSYYGTGYQPQHF. DNA of the CDR3: TGTGCCAGCAGTTACTATGGGACAGGGTATCAGCCCCAGCATTTT.

The chain employs TRBV30 and TRBJ2-5, with D perhaps matching TRBD2 (5 bases). CDR1 GTSNPN and CDR2 SVGIG come from the germline V gene (reference sequence). The CDR3 has 13 residues. V was trimmed by 1 base and J by 1 base, leaving 7 bases between them. The CDR3 DNA reads TGTGCCTGGAGTGGCCGGGGCCAAGAGACCCAGTACTTC. Amino acids: CAWSGRGQETQYF.

This chain connects TRBV27 to TRBJ2-5; no clear D. This CDR3 has 12 amino acids. In germline, CDR1 is MNHEY, CDR2 SMNVEV (reference sequence). V was cut by 7 bases and J by 5 bases, with 11 bases left in between. As DNA, the CDR3 is TGTGCCAGCACCGACCCCGGGGAGACCCAGTACTTC. Protein product: CASTDPGETQYF.

This clone was recorded a few times. This chain joins TRBV28 and TRBJ1-2; D is ambiguous. Germline CDR1 is MDHEN and CDR2 is SYDVKM. The CDR3 length is 12 residues. The V gene lost 5 bases and the J gene lost 8 bases, with 12 bases spanning the gap. CDR3 nucleotide sequence: TGTGCCAGCAGTACCCCTCCCGAGGGCTACACCTTC. Its translation is CASSTPPEGYTF.

The rearrangement joins TRBV20-1 to TRBJ2-7; D is undetermined. The CDR3 totals 11 residues. CDR1 is DFQATT and CDR2 is SNEGSKA in the germline V gene (reference sequence). V lost 5 bases and J 1 base, leaving 6 bases between the germline ends. The CDR3 DNA follows: TGCAGTGCTTTCGGGTCCTACGAGCAGTACTTC. Translating gives CSAFGSYEQYF.

The chain links TRBV18 to TRBJ2-7; D possibly corresponds to TRBD2 (6 bases). There are 12 residues in the CDR3. The V end was cut by 3 bases, the J end by 5 bases, with 8 bases between. Germline-derived CDR1 and CDR2 are KGHSH and LQKENI. As DNA, the CDR3 is TGTGCCAGCTCACCTGGAGGGGACGAGCAGTACTTC. This sequence encodes CASSPGGDEQYF.

The table lists this clone with a few counts. This sequence joins TRBV29-1 and TRBJ2-5; 9 bases match TRBD1. Germline V gene data show CDR1 as SQVTM and CDR2 as ANQGSEA. The CDR3 is 12 amino acids. Germline trimming cut 6 bases from V and 5 bases from J; bases unmatched to any gene: 4. As DNA, the CDR3 is TGCAGCGTAGGGACAGGGTCTGAGACCCAGTACTTC. Translation gives CSVGTGSETQYF.

V usage is TRBV5-1 and J usage is TRBJ2-7; no clear D. The germline V gene has CDR1 SGHRS and CDR2 YFSETQ. V dropped 0 bases and J dropped 6 bases, with 10 bases sitting between them. This CDR3 comprises 13 residues. The CDR3 reads CASSLAAGLEQYF. The CDR3 DNA reads as TGCGCCAGCAGCTTGGCGGCAGGTCTCGAGCAGTACTTC.

J is TRBJ1-2 and V is TRBV25-1; 12 nucleotides line up with TRBD1. CDR1 is MGHDK and CDR2 is SYGVNS in the germline V gene. The CDR3 runs 16 residues. Trimming took 0 bases from V and 8 from J; bases not matched to a gene: 7. The CDR3 is CASSEYRGQGAEGYTF. The CDR3 DNA sequence: TGTGCCAGCAGTGAATATAGGGGACAGGGGGCGGAGGGCTACACCTTC.

This rearrangement joins TRBV28 to TRBJ1-4, with TRBD1 matching 7 bases. Germline V gene data show CDR1 as MDHEN and CDR2 as SYDVKM. The V gene end was trimmed by 3 bases and the J gene end by 0 bases; junction bases not matched to a gene: 16. The length of the CDR3 is 20 residues. CDR3 sequence (DNA): TGTGCCAGCAGTTTTCCCATGACAGGGCCCGACACTGCAACTAATGAAAAACTGTTTTTT. Its translation is CASSFPMTGPDTATNEKLFF.

The genes are TRBV28 and TRBJ1-2; D is unresolved. CDR1 and CDR2 from the germline V gene are MDHEN and SYDVKM. Trimming shortened V by 6 bases and J by 2 bases, and 22 bases separated the two germline ends. The CDR3 totals 17 residues. This chain's CDR3 is CASRQVLTNTANYGYTF. The CDR3 nucleotides are TGTGCCAGCAGACAAGTTTTAACCAACACCGCCAACTATGGCTACACCTTC.

The chain employs TRBV5-1 and TRBJ2-2; D might be TRBD1 (6 bases). Trimming took off 1 base at V and 4 bases at J, with 8 bases between the two ends. Germline CDR1 SGHRS, CDR2 YFSETQ. The CDR3 contains 14 residues. The CDR3, as DNA: TGCGCCAGCAGCTTGACAGGGTTCACCGGGGAGCTGTTTTTT. Translated: CASSLTGFTGELFF. The full variable domain, rest sourced from reference TRBV5-1 and TRBJ2-2, is KAGVTQTPRYLIKTRGQQVTLSCSPISGHRSVSWYQQTPGQGLQFLFEYFSETQRNKGNFPGRFSGRQFSNSRSEMNVSTLELGDSALYLCASSLTGFTGELFFGEGSRLTVL.

The gene calls are TRBV13 and TRBJ2-7, with TRBD2 identical over 10 bases. CDR3 size: 16 residues. J lost 8 bases, V lost 5 bases, and 15 bases had no gene match. Germline V gene data show CDR1 as PRHDT and CDR2 as FYEKMQ (reference sequence). The DNA for the CDR3 is TGTGCCAGCAGCCTTACTAGCGGGGCCCCTATGCCGCAGCAGTACTTC. It translates to CASSLTSGAPMPQQYF.

This clone has a handful of counts. The chain employs TRBV27 and TRBJ2-1, with D perhaps matching TRBD1 (6 bases). With 6 bases removed from V and 8 bases from J, the gap between germline ends came to 17 bases. The CDR3 is 14 residues long. Germline CDR1 reads MNHEY; CDR2 reads SMNVEV (reference sequence). Here the CDR3 reads CASSPGTNPDEQFF. CDR3 sequence (DNA): TGTGCCAGCAGCCCCGGGACAAATCCCGATGAGCAGTTCTTC.

This chain links TRBV19 with TRBJ1-5, with TRBD1 identical over 7 bases. V shed 5 bases, J shed 4 bases, and the junction held 8 bases outside the gene matches. CDR1 and CDR2 (germline): LNHDA, SQIVND (reference sequence). CDR3 length: 15 amino acids. In DNA form, the CDR3 reads TGTGCCAGTAGTCAGGGGGACTCAGGGAATCAGCCCCAGCATTTT. Its translation: CASSQGDSGNQPQHF.

The genes are TRBV28 and TRBJ2-7; 12 nucleotides line up with TRBD1. The length of the CDR3 is 14 residues. The ends lost 7 bases at V and 7 bases at J; junction bases unmatched: 8. CDR1 and CDR2 from the germline V gene are MDHEN and SYDVKM. The CDR3 sequence is CASTRGQGAREQYF. The DNA of the CDR3 is TGTGCCAGCACCCGGGGACAGGGGGCGAGGGAGCAGTACTTC.

The chain links TRBV10-2 to TRBJ1-6, with 7 bases matching TRBD1. Trimming removed 4 bases from V and 8 bases from J; junction bases left unmatched: 5. From germline, CDR1 is WSHSY and CDR2 SAAADI. This CDR3 has 14 amino acids. This CDR3 reads CASSVTGEDSPLHF. Here the CDR3 DNA reads TGCGCCAGCAGTGTTACAGGGGAGGATTCACCCCTCCACTTT.

The chain carries TRBV4-2 and TRBJ1-6; a possible D gene is TRBD1 (5 bases). Germline CDR1 is LGHNA and CDR2 is YNFKEQ. Deletions cut 0 bases from V and 14 bases from J, with 11 bases between. This CDR3 has 13 amino acids. The CDR3 nucleotides are TGTGCCAGCAGCCAAGATTCCCTCAGGGCCCTCCACTTT. Protein sequence: CASSQDSLRALHF.

V is TRBV7-8 and J is TRBJ2-5, with 15 bases lining up with TRBD2. The CDR3 spans 18 residues. Germline values: CDR1 SGHVS, CDR2 FQNEAQ. V shed 1 base, J shed 4 bases, and the junction held 7 bases outside the gene matches. This chain's CDR3 is CASSLVVGTSGGRETQYF. CDR3 coding DNA: TGTGCCAGCAGCTTAGTAGTAGGGACTAGCGGGGGGCGAGAGACCCAGTACTTC. Based on the CDR3 plus reference TRBV7-8 and TRBJ2-5, the full variable domain is GAGVSQSPRYKVAKRGQDVALRCDPISGHVSLFWYQQALGQGPEFLTYFQNEAQLDKSGLPSDRFFAERPEGSVSTLKIQRTQQEDSAVYLCASSLVVGTSGGRETQYFGPGTRLLVL.

J is TRBJ1-6 and V is TRBV19; D unresolved. Trimming pared 5 bases from V and 7 bases from J, leaving 12 bases between. CDR1 and CDR2 (germline): LNHDA, SQIVND (reference sequence). This CDR3 contains 14 residues. DNA for the CDR3: TGTGCCAGTAGTTTGGCAGAACACAATTCACCCCTCCACTTT. Translation: CASSLAEHNSPLHF.

V gene TRBV18 combines with J gene TRBJ2-5; 11 bases line up with TRBD2. The DNA end is more similar to TRBJ2-7, so the J call may be wrong. The CDR3 loop spans 18 amino acids. Germline assignment: CDR1 KGHSH and CDR2 LQKENI. CDR3 coding DNA: TGTGCCAGCTCACCGGGTCTTAGCGGGGGGGCTGGCTCCTACGAGCAGTACTTC. Its translation is CASSPGLSGGAGSYEQYF.